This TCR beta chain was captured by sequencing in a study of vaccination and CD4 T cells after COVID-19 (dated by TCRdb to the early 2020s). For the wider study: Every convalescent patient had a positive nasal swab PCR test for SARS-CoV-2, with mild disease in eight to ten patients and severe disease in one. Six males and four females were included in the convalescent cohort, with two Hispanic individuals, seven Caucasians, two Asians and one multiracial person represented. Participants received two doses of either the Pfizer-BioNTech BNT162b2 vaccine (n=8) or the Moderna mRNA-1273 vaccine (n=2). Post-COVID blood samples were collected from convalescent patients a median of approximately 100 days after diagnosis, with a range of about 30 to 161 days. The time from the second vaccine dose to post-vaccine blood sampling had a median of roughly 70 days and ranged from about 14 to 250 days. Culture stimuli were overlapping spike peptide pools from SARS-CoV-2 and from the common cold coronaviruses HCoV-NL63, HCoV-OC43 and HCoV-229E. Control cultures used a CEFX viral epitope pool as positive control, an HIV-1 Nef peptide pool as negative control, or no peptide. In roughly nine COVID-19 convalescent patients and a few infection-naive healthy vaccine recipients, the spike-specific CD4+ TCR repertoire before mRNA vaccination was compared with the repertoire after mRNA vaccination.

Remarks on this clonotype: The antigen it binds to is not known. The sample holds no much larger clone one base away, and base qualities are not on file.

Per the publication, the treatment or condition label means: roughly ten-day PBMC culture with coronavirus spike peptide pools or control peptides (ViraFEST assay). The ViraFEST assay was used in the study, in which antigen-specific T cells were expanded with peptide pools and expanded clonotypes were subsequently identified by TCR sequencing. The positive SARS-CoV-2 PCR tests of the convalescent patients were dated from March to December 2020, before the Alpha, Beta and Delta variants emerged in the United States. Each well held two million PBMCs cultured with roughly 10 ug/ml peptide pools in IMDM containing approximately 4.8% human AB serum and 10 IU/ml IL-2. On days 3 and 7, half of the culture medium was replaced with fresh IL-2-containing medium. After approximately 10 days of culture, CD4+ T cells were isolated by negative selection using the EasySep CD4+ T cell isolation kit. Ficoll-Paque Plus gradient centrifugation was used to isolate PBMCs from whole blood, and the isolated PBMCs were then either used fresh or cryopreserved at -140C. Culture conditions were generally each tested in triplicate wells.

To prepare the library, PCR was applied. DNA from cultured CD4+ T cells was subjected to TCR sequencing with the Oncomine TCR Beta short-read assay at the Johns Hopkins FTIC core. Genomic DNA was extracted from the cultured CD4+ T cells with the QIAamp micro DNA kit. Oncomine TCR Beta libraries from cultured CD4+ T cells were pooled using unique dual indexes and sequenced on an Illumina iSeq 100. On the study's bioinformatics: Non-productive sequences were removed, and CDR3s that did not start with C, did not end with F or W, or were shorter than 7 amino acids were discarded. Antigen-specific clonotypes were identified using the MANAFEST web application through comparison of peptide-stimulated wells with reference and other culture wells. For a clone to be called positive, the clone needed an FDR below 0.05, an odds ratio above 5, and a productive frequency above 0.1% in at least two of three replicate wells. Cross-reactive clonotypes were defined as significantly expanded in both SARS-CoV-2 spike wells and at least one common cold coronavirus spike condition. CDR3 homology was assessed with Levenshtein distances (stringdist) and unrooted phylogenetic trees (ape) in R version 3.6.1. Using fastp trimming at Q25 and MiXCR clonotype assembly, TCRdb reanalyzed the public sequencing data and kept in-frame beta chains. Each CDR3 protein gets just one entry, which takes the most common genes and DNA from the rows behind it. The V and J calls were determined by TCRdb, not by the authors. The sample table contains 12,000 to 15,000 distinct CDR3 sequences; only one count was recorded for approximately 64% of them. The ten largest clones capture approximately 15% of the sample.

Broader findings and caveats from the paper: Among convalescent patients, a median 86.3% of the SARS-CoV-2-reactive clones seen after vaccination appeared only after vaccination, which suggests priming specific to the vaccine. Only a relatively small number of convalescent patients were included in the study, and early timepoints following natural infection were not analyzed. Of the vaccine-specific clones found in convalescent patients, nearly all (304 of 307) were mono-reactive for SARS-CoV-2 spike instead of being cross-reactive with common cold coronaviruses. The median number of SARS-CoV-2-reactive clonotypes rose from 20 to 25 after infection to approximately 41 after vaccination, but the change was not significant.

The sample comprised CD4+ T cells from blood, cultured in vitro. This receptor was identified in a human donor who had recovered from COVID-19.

CDR3 loop: CASSYVFGQYF. The DNA sequence is given as TGTGCCAGCAGTTACGTCTTTGGGCAGTACTTC. Recombination joined TRBV6-5 with TRBJ2-7, with an unclear D gene assignment. Sequences MNHEY (CDR1) and SVGAGI (CDR2) are obtained from the germline V gene. V sheds 2 bases and J sheds 9 bases, leaving 8 bases between their ends. Its CDR3 holds 11 amino acids, cysteine through phenylalanine. The sequence is cut down to CDR3 DNA, 33 bases in frame from base 1.